Below are 23 T cell receptor beta chains sequenced from a single sample in a study of T cells in localized non-small cell lung cancer. Sequencing was performed with immunoSEQ multiplex PCR; in TCRdb, only in-frame clones are kept and a portion is missing. The repertoire consists of roughly 29,000 clones, with roughly 84% occurring once and the leading ten covering approximately 4.9%. The input for sequencing was peripheral blood mononuclear cells, taken before any cancer treatment. These receptors were obtained from a man between 35 and 75 years old with stage III lung adenocarcinoma.

This chain connects TRBV30 to TRBJ1-2; D unresolved. The CDR3 loop spans 13 amino acids. The germline V gene encodes CDR1 GTSNPN and CDR2 SVGIG (reference sequence). V was shortened by 3 bases and J by 8 bases, with 16 bases between the two germline ends. The CDR3 nucleotides are TGTGCCTGGAGCGAGGGCCCTCCGAGGGGCTACACCTTC. Its protein is CAWSEGPPRGYTF.

This clone has a single count. V is TRBV10-3 and J is TRBJ1-2, with D tentatively TRBD1 (6 bases). CDR3 length equals 13 residues. Germline CDR1 and CDR2: ENHRY and SYGVKD. The V gene lost 6 bases and the J gene lost 6 bases, with 14 bases spanning the gap. CDR3 residues: CAISLRGDDGYTF. The CDR3 DNA follows: TGTGCCATCAGCCTAAGGGGGGACGATGGCTACACCTTC.

The chain is built from TRBV18 and TRBJ1-2; 7 bases line up with TRBD1. The germline V gene encodes CDR1 KGHSH and CDR2 LQKENI. V gave up 4 bases and J gave up 11 bases; unmatched junction bases: 7. The CDR3 is 12 residues long. The CDR3 protein is CASSQEQGKYTF. CDR3 nucleotides: TGTGCCAGCTCACAGGAACAGGGGAAGTACACCTTC.

This chain connects TRBV4-1 to TRBJ2-5; TRBD1 aligns across 7 bases. J was trimmed by 3 bases and V by 1 base; bases with no gene match: 5. Germline CDR1 MGHRA, CDR2 YSYEKL. This CDR3 has 15 residues. DNA for the CDR3: TGCGCCAGCAGCCAAGTCCGGGACAGTAAAGAGACCCAGTACTTC. Translated: CASSQVRDSKETQYF.

The rearrangement links TRBV5-4 to TRBJ2-7; D may be TRBD1 (6 bases). V shed 5 bases and J shed 3 bases, with 15 bases lying between them. The CDR3 loop spans 14 amino acids. The germline CDR1 and CDR2 sequences are SGHNT and YYREEE (reference sequence). The CDR3 region is CASSSGTLVYEQYF. CDR3 in DNA: TGTGCCAGCAGTTCCGGGACATTAGTCTACGAGCAGTACTTC.

This clone was counted a few times. V and J are TRBV28 and TRBJ1-2; 9 bases map to TRBD1. The V and J ends lost 6 bases and 4 bases, in that order; junction bases with no gene match: 15. This CDR3 is 17 amino acids long. Germline V lookup: CDR1 MDHEN, CDR2 SYDVKM. The CDR3, as DNA: TGTGCCAGCAGGGCCCGGGACAGGGCCGGTACCCTCTATGGCTACACCTTC. It codes for CASRARDRAGTLYGYTF.

The chain is built from TRBV2 and TRBJ2-3; the D gene is possibly TRBD2 (5 bases). The CDR3 is 12 residues long. Trimming cost V 4 bases and J 8 bases, with 10 bases left between them. Germline CDR1 is SNHLY and CDR2 is FYNNEI. Here the CDR3 DNA reads TGTGCCAGCAGTGTGGACTCGGGTACGCAGTATTTT. Its protein is CASSVDSGTQYF.

The chain links TRBV5-1 to TRBJ1-1; D not certain. The V and J ends lost 4 bases and 1 base respectively, with 14 bases between them. This CDR3 has 15 residues. CDR1 and CDR2 (germline): SGHRS, YFSETQ. CDR3 coding DNA: TGCGCCAGCAGCCCCCGGGAGTCATCGAACACTGAAGCTTTCTTT. This gives the protein CASSPRESSNTEAFF.

The J gene is TRBJ1-3, the V gene TRBV29-1; D gene uncertain. The CDR3 consists of 12 residues. The ends were cut back, 4 bases at V and 0 bases at J, with 4 bases in the middle. Germline values: CDR1 SQVTM, CDR2 ANQGSEA. The CDR3 here is CSVVVSGNTIYF. CDR3 DNA: TGCAGCGTTGTAGTCTCTGGAAACACCATATATTTT.

The chain combines TRBV6-1 with TRBJ1-5; no clear D gene. The germline V gene has CDR1 MNHNS and CDR2 SASEGT. V was clipped by 3 bases and J by 0 bases, with 9 bases between them. This CDR3 spans 15 amino acids. This chain's CDR3 is CASSDNSISNQPQHF. Written as DNA, the CDR3 is TGTGCCAGCAGTGACAACAGCATTAGCAATCAGCCCCAGCATTTT.

The chain is built from TRBV7-8 and TRBJ2-1, with 9 bases matching TRBD2. CDR3 size: 16 residues. The J segment lost 6 bases and the V segment lost 5 bases, leaving 11 bases of the junction unmatched. Germline CDR1 is SGHVS and CDR2 is FQNEAQ. CDR3 bases: TGTGCCAGCAGCCCTATAATAGCGGGAGTGCGCAATGAGCAGTTCTTC. Translation: CASSPIIAGVRNEQFF.

This chain links TRBV6-6 with TRBJ2-2; 7 bases map to TRBD1. The CDR3 is 13 residues long. The junction had 4 bases not matched to a gene; V was cut back by 8 bases and J by 4 bases. CDR1 is MNHNY, CDR2 SVGAGI, per germline (reference sequence). DNA of the CDR3: TGTGCCAGCGCGACAGGGAGCACCGGGGAGCTGTTTTTT. Amino acid sequence: CASATGSTGELFF.

The CDR3: CASSAGTGSGNTIYF. CDR3 nucleotide sequence: TGTGCCAGCAGCGCGGGGACAGGGAGTGGAAACACCATATATTTT. This rearrangement joins TRBV9 to TRBJ1-3; 9 positions match TRBD1. With V trimmed by 3 bases and J by 3 bases, 4 bases remained unmatched. Germline loops: CDR1 SGDLS, CDR2 YYNGEE. CDR3 length equals 15 residues.

This clone was counted between two and nine times. This rearrangement joins TRBV2 to TRBJ2-2; a possible D gene is TRBD2 (6 bases). The V gene lost 6 bases and the J gene lost 8 bases, with 10 bases spanning the gap. In germline, CDR1 is SNHLY, CDR2 FYNNEI. This CDR3 is built from 12 residues. The CDR3 protein is CASRLAFGELFF. The CDR3 DNA sequence: TGTGCCAGCAGACTAGCTTTTGGGGAGCTGTTTTTT.

The chain couples TRBV9 to TRBJ1-2; possible D gene TRBD1, 5 bases. The CDR3 spans 15 residues. From germline, CDR1 is SGDLS and CDR2 YYNGEE. Trimming stripped 4 bases from V and 5 bases from J, with 18 bases between. The CDR3 spells CASSSRSGGRYGYTF. The CDR3 DNA is TGTGCCAGCAGCTCTCGTAGCGGGGGGAGGTATGGCTACACCTTC.

The chain employs TRBV11-2 and TRBJ2-2; 11 positions agree with TRBD2. The germline CDR1 and CDR2 sequences are SGHAT and FQNNGV. CDR3 size: 17 residues. The ends lost 5 bases at V and 4 bases at J; junction bases unmatched: 9. This CDR3 is CASSRVSGLAGTGELFF. The CDR3 nucleotides read TGTGCCAGCAGCCGAGTGAGTGGACTAGCGGGCACCGGGGAGCTGTTTTTT. The full variable domain, rest sourced from reference TRBV11-2 and TRBJ2-2, is EAGVAQSPRYKIIEKRQSVAFWCNPISGHATLYWYQQILGQGPKLLIQFQNNGVVDDSQLPKDRFSAERLKGVDSTLKIQPAKLEDSAVYLCASSRVSGLAGTGELFFGEGSRLTVL.

The chain's CDR3 is CSVGWGTGELFF. The CDR3 DNA sequence: TGCAGCGTTGGGTGGGGGACCGGGGAGCTGTTTTTT. The V gene is TRBV29-1, the J gene TRBJ2-2, with D perhaps assigned TRBD1 or TRBD2 (5 bases each). The V end lost 4 bases, the J end lost 5 bases, and 8 bases lay between the germline ends. The CDR3 length is 12 residues. Germline V gives CDR1 SQVTM, CDR2 ANQGSEA.

The V call is TRBV11-2, the J call TRBJ1-3; D gene unclear. The germline V gene has CDR1 SGHAT and CDR2 FQNNGV. Between the trimmed V and J ends, which lost 4 bases and 1 base, there was a span of 11 bases. The CDR3 spans 15 residues. The CDR3 DNA reads TGTGCCAGCAGCTGGGAGGGAGTGTCTGGAAACACCATATATTTT. It is translated as CASSWEGVSGNTIYF.

In this sample, this clone turned up once. The rearrangement joins TRBV30 to TRBJ1-3; TRBD1 is a possible D gene (5 bases). This CDR3 spans 14 amino acids. V was clipped by 3 bases and J by 3 bases, with 12 bases between them. Germline V gene sequence: CDR1 GTSNPN, CDR2 SVGIG (reference sequence). The CDR3 loop is CAWSAGSNGNTIYF. The CDR3 coding sequence is TGTGCCTGGAGCGCAGGGTCTAATGGAAACACCATATATTTT.

The CDR3 region has the DNA TGTGCCAGCAGCTTAGACGGACAGGTCCAAGAGACCCAGTACTTC. It specifies CASSLDGQVQETQYF. This chain connects TRBV11-2 to TRBJ2-5; the match to TRBD1 covers 7 bases. The length of the CDR3 is 15 residues. CDR1 SGHAT and CDR2 FQNNGV come from the germline V gene. J lost 1 base, V lost 0 bases, and 2 bases had no gene match.

The chain links TRBV28 to TRBJ2-5; the D gene could be TRBD1 or TRBD2 (6 bases each). V was cut by 5 bases and J by 2 bases, with 15 bases left in between. The length of the CDR3 is 15 residues. Germline V gives CDR1 MDHEN, CDR2 SYDVKM. This CDR3 is CASSLPGAAQETQYF. Here the CDR3 DNA reads TGTGCCAGCAGTCTCCCGGGGGCAGCACAAGAGACCCAGTACTTC.

About this clone: The sample holds other DNA sequences that translate to the same CDR3. The gene calls are TRBV5-1 and TRBJ1-2, with 12 nucleotides matching TRBD1. Unmatched junction bases numbered 5, after V lost 1 base and J lost 7 bases. The CDR3 has 15 amino acids. CDR1 is SGHRS, CDR2 YFSETQ, per germline. In DNA, the CDR3 is TGCGCCAGCAGCTTGTCGGGGACAGGGGGCAGTGGCTACACCTTC. Amino acid sequence: CASSLSGTGGSGYTF.

This clone was seen once. The rearrangement joins TRBV11-2 to TRBJ2-3; 9 bases are shared with TRBD2. The CDR3 sequence is 15 residues long. Germline V lookup: CDR1 SGHAT, CDR2 FQNNGV. The V and J ends lost 4 bases and 4 bases, in that order; junction bases with no gene match: 6. CDR3 in amino acids: CASSSIRLAADTQYF. The DNA of the CDR3 is TGTGCCAGCAGCTCCATCCGACTAGCGGCAGATACGCAGTATTTT.